This is a list of T cell receptor beta chains from one sample in a study of shared clonotypes between healthy human individuals. The table came from immunoSEQ multiplex PCR; TCRdb's copy has only in-frame clones and leaves some out. Here the sample spans 2 million to 2.5 million clones, around 93% being singletons. Sample: naive CD4+ T cells from PBMCs. The origin of the receptors is a man aged 18 to 35 in good health. Some clones in this sample may be carry-over from other donors' samples. Both conserved end residues are part of each CDR3. A D gene is named only where the DNA matches it firmly. The size of a clone is reported for some rows only, either as once, few or many, or as a class for expanded clones.

d_call	v_call	j_call	clone_size	cdr3_aa	cdr3_nt
.	TRBV7-2	TRBJ2-3	once	CASSSSRGDTQYF	TGTGCCAGCAGCTCATCTAGAGGAGATACGCAGTATTTT
.	TRBV30	TRBJ2-1	.	CAWSVLVEQFF	TGTGCCTGGAGTGTACTTGTTGAGCAGTTCTTC
TRBD1	TRBV28	TRBJ1-1	.	CASSLTGNQNTEAFF	TGTGCCAGCAGCCTGACAGGGAACCAGAACACTGAAGCTTTCTTT
TRBD1	TRBV6-1	TRBJ1-3	.	CASRHRQGPGNTIYF	TGTGCCAGCAGGCACCGACAGGGTCCAGGAAACACCATATATTTT
TRBD1	TRBV9	TRBJ1-3	.	CASSYTDRLLSGNTIYF	TGTGCCAGCAGCTACACGGACAGGTTGCTCTCTGGAAACACCATATATTTT
TRBD1	TRBV6-5	TRBJ1-2	.	CASIGQGQVGYTF	TGTGCCAGCATTGGACAGGGGCAAGTTGGCTACACCTTC
.	TRBV6-1	TRBJ1-5	.	CASSPRDDQPQHF	TGTGCCAGCAGCCCAAGAGACGATCAGCCCCAGCATTTT
TRBD2	TRBV5-1	TRBJ2-5	.	CASSPGLAGGPGETQYF	TGCGCCAGCAGCCCTGGACTAGCGGGAGGGCCCGGGGAGACCCAGTACTTC
TRBD2	TRBV7-9	TRBJ2-1	.	CASSVLAGSSYNEQFF	TGTGCCAGCAGCGTACTAGCGGGGAGCTCCTACAATGAGCAGTTCTTC
TRBD1	TRBV9	TRBJ2-7	.	CASSVTGDSYEQYF	TGTGCCAGCAGCGTGACAGGGGACTCCTACGAGCAGTACTTC
.	TRBV25-1	TRBJ2-3	.	CASSESSLYVQNTDTQYF	TGTGCCAGCAGTGAATCCTCTCTTTACGTCCAGAACACAGATACGCAGTATTTT
.	TRBV5-1	TRBJ2-1	.	CASSRTYNEQFF	TGCGCCAGCAGCCGGACTTACAATGAGCAGTTCTTC
.	TRBV6-1	TRBJ2-5	.	CASSEAGGLQTQYF	TGTGCCAGCAGTGAAGCGGGGGGACTGCAGACCCAGTACTTC
TRBD2	TRBV5-1	TRBJ2-2	.	CASSLDYWVAGSGELFF	TGCGCCAGCAGCTTGGACTATTGGGTAGCGGGATCGGGGGAGCTGTTTTTT
.	TRBV5-1	TRBJ1-1	few	CASSSVGAEAFF	TGCGCCAGCAGCTCGGTGGGGGCTGAAGCTTTCTTT